Listed below are T cell receptor beta chains from one sample, sequenced in a study of OX40 agonist ivuxolimab in advanced cancers. Measured with immunoSEQ multiplex PCR; TCRdb has only the in-frame clones, and not every one. The sample has tens of thousands of clones; 75% to 90% are singletons. The sequences come from CD4+ or CD8+ T cells sorted from blood, collected in a trial of the OX40 agonist ivuxolimab. These receptors all stem from an adult with an advanced solid tumor such as melanoma, head and neck, liver or kidney cancer. The CDR3 runs from the conserved cysteine through the conserved F or W. The D gene is left open where the match is weak. Size values are once, few and many counts, or a class for expanded clones, and some rows have none.

v_call: TRBV14
clone_size: -
j_call: TRBJ2-7
d_call: -
cdr3_aa: CASFEGDEQYF
cdr3_nt: TGTGCCAGCTTTGAGGGGGACGAGCAGTACTTC

v_call: TRBV7-6
clone_size: -
j_call: TRBJ2-3
d_call: TRBD2
cdr3_aa: CASSGSGATDTQYF
cdr3_nt: TGTGCCAGCAGCGGAAGCGGGGCCACAGATACGCAGTATTTT

v_call: TRBV14
clone_size: -
j_call: TRBJ2-5
d_call: -
cdr3_aa: CASSPRAYGVPLKETQYF
cdr3_nt: TGTGCCAGCAGCCCTCGTGCCTATGGGGTCCCCCTGAAAGAGACCCAGTACTTC

v_call: TRBV5-1
clone_size: -
j_call: TRBJ2-4
d_call: TRBD2
cdr3_aa: CASSLLPSGRVGGIQYF
cdr3_nt: TGCGCCAGCAGCTTGTTGCCTAGCGGGAGAGTAGGGGGCATTCAGTACTTC

v_call: TRBV28
clone_size: -
j_call: TRBJ2-1
d_call: -
cdr3_aa: CASSPIYNEQFF
cdr3_nt: TGTGCCAGCAGTCCGATCTACAATGAGCAGTTCTTC

v_call: TRBV5-1
clone_size: once
j_call: TRBJ2-4
d_call: -
cdr3_aa: CASRPRPGGNIQYF
cdr3_nt: TGCGCCAGCAGGCCCCGACCCGGCGGGAACATTCAGTACTTC

v_call: TRBV6-5
clone_size: few
j_call: TRBJ2-5
d_call: -
cdr3_aa: CASSYGDSQETQYF
cdr3_nt: TGTGCCAGCAGTTACGGAGATAGCCAAGAGACCCAGTACTTC

v_call: TRBV18
clone_size: -
j_call: TRBJ2-5
d_call: -
cdr3_aa: CASSPADSSETQYF
cdr3_nt: TGTGCCAGCTCACCGGCGGACAGCAGTGAGACCCAGTACTTC

v_call: TRBV27
clone_size: -
j_call: TRBJ2-2
d_call: -
cdr3_aa: CASSLITIPGELFF
cdr3_nt: TGTGCCAGCAGTTTAATTACAATTCCCGGGGAGCTGTTTTTT

v_call: TRBV27
clone_size: -
j_call: TRBJ2-5
d_call: TRBD1
cdr3_aa: CASRDRGHRGTQYF
cdr3_nt: TGTGCCAGCAGAGACAGGGGGCACCGCGGGACCCAGTACTTC

v_call: TRBV2
clone_size: -
j_call: TRBJ1-1
d_call: -
cdr3_aa: CASSVQEATEAFF
cdr3_nt: TGTGCCAGCAGTGTGCAGGAGGCCACTGAAGCTTTCTTT

v_call: TRBV18
clone_size: once
j_call: TRBJ2-3
d_call: TRBD1
cdr3_aa: CASSPGGGTDTQYF
cdr3_nt: TGTGCCAGCTCGCCAGGGGGAGGCACAGATACGCAGTATTTT

v_call: TRBV25-1
clone_size: once
j_call: TRBJ2-3
d_call: -
cdr3_aa: CASSALDTQYF
cdr3_nt: TGTGCCAGCAGTGCTCTAGATACGCAGTATTTT

v_call: TRBV30
clone_size: -
j_call: TRBJ1-4
d_call: -
cdr3_aa: CAWSGGEATNEKLFF
cdr3_nt: TGTGCCTGGAGCGGGGGGGAAGCAACTAATGAAAAACTGTTTTTT

v_call: TRBV6-6
clone_size: few
j_call: TRBJ2-7
d_call: TRBD2
cdr3_aa: CASQSGTSSYEQYF
cdr3_nt: TGTGCCAGCCAGTCCGGGACTAGCTCCTACGAGCAGTACTTC

v_call: TRBV10-3
clone_size: -
j_call: TRBJ2-7
d_call: -
cdr3_aa: CAIRSSGVRGTYEQYF
cdr3_nt: TGTGCCATCAGGAGCTCCGGGGTAAGGGGCACCTACGAGCAGTACTTC

v_call: TRBV28
clone_size: -
j_call: TRBJ2-2
d_call: -
cdr3_aa: CASSLTGHSNTGELFF
cdr3_nt: TGTGCCAGCAGTTTGACCGGACACTCGAACACCGGGGAGCTGTTTTTT

v_call: TRBV20-1
clone_size: -
j_call: TRBJ2-1
d_call: -
cdr3_aa: CSARAGTKQFF
cdr3_nt: TGCAGTGCTAGAGCCGGGACAAAGCAGTTCTTC

v_call: TRBV4-2
clone_size: -
j_call: TRBJ1-6
d_call: -
cdr3_aa: CASSQDLGGGSYNSPLHF
cdr3_nt: TGTGCCAGCAGCCAAGATCTCGGGGGGGGGTCATATAATTCACCCCTCCACTTT

v_call: TRBV10-1
clone_size: -
j_call: TRBJ2-2
d_call: TRBD2
cdr3_aa: CASSDSTSGPRRELFF
cdr3_nt: TGCGCCAGCAGTGATAGCACTAGCGGCCCCCGCAGGGAGCTGTTTTTT

v_call: TRBV28
clone_size: -
j_call: TRBJ2-4
d_call: -
cdr3_aa: CASILQAKNIQYF
cdr3_nt: TGTGCCAGCATATTGCAGGCTAAAAACATTCAGTACTTC

v_call: TRBV11-2
clone_size: -
j_call: TRBJ2-2
d_call: TRBD2
cdr3_aa: CASSPRLSGTNTGELFF
cdr3_nt: TGTGCCAGCAGCCCCCGGTTAAGCGGGACCAACACCGGGGAGCTGTTTTTT

v_call: TRBV11-2
clone_size: once
j_call: TRBJ2-7
d_call: TRBD1
cdr3_aa: CASSLEPQGALEQYF
cdr3_nt: TGTGCCAGCAGCTTAGAGCCACAGGGGGCCCTCGAGCAGTACTTC

v_call: TRBV11-2
clone_size: -
j_call: TRBJ1-2
d_call: -
cdr3_aa: CASSPDIFYGYTF
cdr3_nt: TGTGCCAGCAGCCCGGACATCTTCTATGGCTACACCTTC

v_call: TRBV7-2
clone_size: -
j_call: TRBJ1-1
d_call: -
cdr3_aa: CASSAWTAGGYTEAFF
cdr3_nt: TGTGCCAGCAGCGCATGGACGGCCGGAGGCTACACTGAAGCTTTCTTT

v_call: TRBV29-1
clone_size: -
j_call: TRBJ1-6
d_call: -
cdr3_aa: CSVEVPGSPLHF
cdr3_nt: TGCAGCGTTGAAGTCCCGGGATCACCCCTCCACTTT

v_call: TRBV6-1
clone_size: -
j_call: TRBJ1-4
d_call: -
cdr3_aa: CASSENGKGKLFF
cdr3_nt: TGTGCCAGCAGTGAAAACGGCAAAGGAAAACTGTTTTTT

v_call: TRBV20-1
clone_size: -
j_call: TRBJ2-7
d_call: -
cdr3_aa: CSARDRTEQYF
cdr3_nt: TGCAGTGCTAGAGATCGCACCGAGCAGTACTTC

v_call: TRBV4-2
clone_size: -
j_call: TRBJ2-2
d_call: -
cdr3_aa: CASSQDLAGSTGELFF
cdr3_nt: TGTGCCAGCAGCCAAGATCTGGCGGGAAGCACCGGGGAGCTGTTTTTT

v_call: TRBV6-9
clone_size: -
j_call: TRBJ2-6
d_call: -
cdr3_aa: CASSPRGATHSGANVLTF
cdr3_nt: TGTGCCAGCAGCCCCCGAGGGGCCACCCACTCTGGGGCCAACGTCCTGACTTTC

v_call: TRBV19
clone_size: -
j_call: TRBJ2-1
d_call: TRBD2
cdr3_aa: CASSIDGVTGRAVIGEQFF
cdr3_nt: TGTGCCAGTAGTATAGATGGGGTCACCGGGAGGGCCGTCATCGGTGAGCAGTTCTTC

v_call: TRBV5-5
clone_size: -
j_call: TRBJ2-7
d_call: -
cdr3_aa: CASSPFVSTSGYSYEQYF
cdr3_nt: TGTGCCAGCAGCCCTTTCGTCTCGACAAGCGGTTACTCCTACGAGCAGTACTTC

v_call: TRBV11-2
clone_size: -
j_call: TRBJ2-1
d_call: -
cdr3_aa: CASSLVRGGQQFF
cdr3_nt: TGTGCCAGCAGCTTAGTGCGAGGAGGACAGCAGTTCTTC

v_call: TRBV10-3
clone_size: once
j_call: TRBJ2-2
d_call: -
cdr3_aa: CAISDPVGKVGELFF
cdr3_nt: TGTGCCATCAGTGATCCAGTGGGGAAGGTCGGGGAGCTGTTTTTT

v_call: TRBV2
clone_size: -
j_call: TRBJ2-3
d_call: TRBD2
cdr3_aa: CASSELAGVLVTDTQYF
cdr3_nt: TGTGCCAGCAGTGAATTAGCGGGAGTGTTGGTAACAGATACGCAGTATTTT

v_call: TRBV5-1
clone_size: -
j_call: TRBJ2-2
d_call: TRBD1
cdr3_aa: CASSVLTGANTGELFF
cdr3_nt: TGCGCCAGCAGCGTTTTGACAGGGGCGAACACCGGGGAGCTGTTTTTT

v_call: TRBV6-1
clone_size: -
j_call: TRBJ2-3
d_call: TRBD2
cdr3_aa: CASSGLAGGGDTQYF
cdr3_nt: TGTGCCAGCAGCGGACTAGCGGGAGGTGGGGATACGCAGTATTTT

v_call: TRBV5-1
clone_size: -
j_call: TRBJ2-5
d_call: TRBD2
cdr3_aa: CASSRTSGRYQETQYF
cdr3_nt: TGCGCCAGCAGCCGGACTAGCGGGAGATACCAAGAGACCCAGTACTTC

v_call: TRBV12-5
clone_size: -
j_call: TRBJ1-1
d_call: TRBD1
cdr3_aa: CASGRTGFNTEAFF
cdr3_nt: TGTGCTAGTGGCAGGACAGGCTTCAACACTGAAGCTTTCTTT

v_call: TRBV6-5
clone_size: -
j_call: TRBJ1-5
d_call: -
cdr3_aa: CASSRDGLDPQHF
cdr3_nt: TGTGCCAGCAGCCGGGACGGTCTGGATCCCCAGCATTTT

v_call: TRBV15
clone_size: -
j_call: TRBJ2-7
d_call: -
cdr3_aa: CATSRVLSYEQYF
cdr3_nt: TGTGCCACCAGCAGAGTTCTCTCCTACGAGCAGTACTTC

v_call: TRBV21-1
clone_size: -
j_call: TRBJ1-5
d_call: -
cdr3_aa: CASSKVENRFNQPQHF
cdr3_nt: TGTGCCAGCAGCAAAGTGGAGAACAGGTTCAATCAGCCCCAGCATTTT

v_call: TRBV5-4
clone_size: -
j_call: TRBJ2-1
d_call: TRBD2
cdr3_aa: CASSFPGVTAGGTYNEQFF
cdr3_nt: TGTGCCAGCAGCTTTCCGGGGGTGACAGCGGGAGGGACCTACAATGAGCAGTTCTTC

v_call: TRBV4-2
clone_size: -
j_call: TRBJ1-5
d_call: -
cdr3_aa: CASSQFRGYNQPQHF
cdr3_nt: TGTGCCAGCAGCCAGTTCCGGGGGTACAATCAGCCCCAGCATTTT

v_call: TRBV7-6
clone_size: -
j_call: TRBJ2-1
d_call: -
cdr3_aa: CASSSLPSAGLNEQFF
cdr3_nt: TGTGCCAGCAGCTCCCTCCCCAGCGCAGGGTTGAATGAGCAGTTCTTC

v_call: TRBV7-6
clone_size: -
j_call: TRBJ2-1
d_call: -
cdr3_aa: CASSPAGLNPFF
cdr3_nt: TGTGCCAGCAGCCCCGCAGGACTCAACCCGTTCTTC

v_call: TRBV7-6
clone_size: once
j_call: TRBJ2-1
d_call: -
cdr3_aa: CASSRAGGFVYGASRNNEQFF
cdr3_nt: TGTGCCAGCAGCAGAGCGGGCGGGTTCGTATATGGTGCGTCGCGAAACAATGAGCAGTTCTTC

v_call: TRBV9
clone_size: -
j_call: TRBJ1-2
d_call: -
cdr3_aa: CASSVDPSTNYGYTF
cdr3_nt: TGTGCCAGCAGCGTAGACCCCTCGACTAACTATGGCTACACCTTC

v_call: TRBV30
clone_size: -
j_call: TRBJ1-2
d_call: TRBD1
cdr3_aa: CAWSHRGGHYGYTF
cdr3_nt: TGTGCCTGGAGTCACAGGGGTGGGCACTATGGCTACACCTTC

v_call: TRBV14
clone_size: -
j_call: TRBJ2-7
d_call: TRBD1
cdr3_aa: CASSPRDRTYYEQYF
cdr3_nt: TGTGCCAGCAGCCCCCGGGACAGGACATACTACGAGCAGTACTTC

v_call: TRBV19
clone_size: -
j_call: TRBJ2-7
d_call: TRBD1
cdr3_aa: CASSIETGPYEQYF
cdr3_nt: TGTGCCAGTAGTATAGAGACAGGGCCCTACGAGCAGTACTTC

v_call: TRBV29-1
clone_size: -
j_call: TRBJ2-2
d_call: -
cdr3_aa: CSGADTGELFF
cdr3_nt: TGCAGCGGAGCCGACACCGGGGAGCTGTTTTTT

v_call: TRBV5-6
clone_size: once
j_call: TRBJ2-7
d_call: -
cdr3_aa: CASSHGLEGIEQYF
cdr3_nt: TGTGCCAGCAGCCATGGTTTGGAAGGTATCGAGCAGTACTTC

v_call: TRBV10-1
clone_size: -
j_call: TRBJ2-2
d_call: TRBD2
cdr3_aa: CASSEGKLAGVPGELFF
cdr3_nt: TGCGCCAGCAGTGAGGGCAAACTAGCGGGAGTCCCCGGGGAGCTGTTTTTT

v_call: TRBV6-5
clone_size: once
j_call: TRBJ2-3
d_call: -
cdr3_aa: CASSYGGGGTDTQYF
cdr3_nt: TGTGCCAGCAGTTACGGGGGAGGAGGCACAGATACGCAGTATTTT

v_call: TRBV21-1
clone_size: -
j_call: TRBJ2-3
d_call: -
cdr3_aa: CASSNGCGTSTDTQYF
cdr3_nt: TGTGCCAGCAGCAACGGTTGCGGGACTAGCACAGATACGCAGTATTTT

v_call: TRBV21-1
clone_size: -
j_call: TRBJ1-1
d_call: -
cdr3_aa: CASSKGRAPNTEAFF
cdr3_nt: TGTGCCAGCAGCAAAGGTAGGGCACCGAACACTGAAGCTTTCTTT

v_call: TRBV4-1
clone_size: -
j_call: TRBJ1-4
d_call: -
cdr3_aa: CASSQDRQLNEKLFF
cdr3_nt: TGCGCCAGCAGCCAAGATCGACAGCTGAATGAAAAACTGTTTTTT

v_call: TRBV7-9
clone_size: -
j_call: TRBJ2-7
d_call: TRBD2
cdr3_aa: CASSLVGRENYYEQYF
cdr3_nt: TGTGCCAGCAGCTTAGTCGGGCGGGAGAATTACTACGAGCAGTACTTC